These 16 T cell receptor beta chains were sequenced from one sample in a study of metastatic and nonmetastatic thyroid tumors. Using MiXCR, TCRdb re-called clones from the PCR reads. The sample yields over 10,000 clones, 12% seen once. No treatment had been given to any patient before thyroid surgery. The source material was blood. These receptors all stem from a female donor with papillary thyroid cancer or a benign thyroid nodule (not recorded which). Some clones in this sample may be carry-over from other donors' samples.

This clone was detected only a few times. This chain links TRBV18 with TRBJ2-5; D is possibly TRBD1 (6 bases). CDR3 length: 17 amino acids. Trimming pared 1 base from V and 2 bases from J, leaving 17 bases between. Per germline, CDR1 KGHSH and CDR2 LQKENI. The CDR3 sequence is CASSPRSPGAAQETQYF. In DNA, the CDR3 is TGTGCCAGCTCACCACGGTCCCCAGGGGCTGCACAAGAGACCCAGTACTTC.

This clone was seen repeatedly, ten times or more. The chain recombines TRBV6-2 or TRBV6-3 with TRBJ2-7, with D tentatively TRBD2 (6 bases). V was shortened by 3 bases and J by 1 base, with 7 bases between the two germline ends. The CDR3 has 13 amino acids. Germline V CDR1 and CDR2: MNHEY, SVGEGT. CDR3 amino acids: CASSYGGSYEQYF. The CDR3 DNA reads TGTGCCAGCAGTTATGGGGGGTCCTACGAGCAGTACTTC.

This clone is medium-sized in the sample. CDR3 in DNA: TGTGCCAGCAGAAACCCGACAGGGAACACTGAAGCTTTCTTT. It codes for CASRNPTGNTEAFF. The genes are TRBV6-1 and TRBJ1-1; D possibly corresponds to TRBD1 (6 bases). Trimming pared 6 bases from V and 1 base from J, leaving 12 bases between. CDR1 and CDR2 (germline): MNHNS, SASEGT. The length of the CDR3 is 14 residues.

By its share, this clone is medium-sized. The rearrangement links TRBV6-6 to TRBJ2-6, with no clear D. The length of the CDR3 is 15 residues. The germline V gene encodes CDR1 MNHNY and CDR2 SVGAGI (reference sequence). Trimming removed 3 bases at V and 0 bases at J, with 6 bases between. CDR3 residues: CASSYGGSGANVLTF. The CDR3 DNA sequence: TGTGCCAGCAGTTATGGCGGCTCTGGGGCCAACGTCCTGACTTTC.

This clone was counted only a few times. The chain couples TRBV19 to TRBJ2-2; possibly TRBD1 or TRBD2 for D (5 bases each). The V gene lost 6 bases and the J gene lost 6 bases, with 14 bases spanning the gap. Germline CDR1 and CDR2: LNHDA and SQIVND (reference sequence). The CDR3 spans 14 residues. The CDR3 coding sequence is TGTGCCAGTAGGGCAGGGACGGTTTCCGGGGAGCTGTTTTTT. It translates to CASRAGTVSGELFF.

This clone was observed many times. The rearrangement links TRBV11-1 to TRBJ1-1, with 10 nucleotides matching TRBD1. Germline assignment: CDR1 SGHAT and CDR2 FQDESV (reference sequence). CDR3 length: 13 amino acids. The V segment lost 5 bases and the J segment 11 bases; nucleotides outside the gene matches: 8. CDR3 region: CASSGDRGRKAFF. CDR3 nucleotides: TGTGCCAGCAGCGGAGACAGGGGGCGGAAGGCTTTCTTT.

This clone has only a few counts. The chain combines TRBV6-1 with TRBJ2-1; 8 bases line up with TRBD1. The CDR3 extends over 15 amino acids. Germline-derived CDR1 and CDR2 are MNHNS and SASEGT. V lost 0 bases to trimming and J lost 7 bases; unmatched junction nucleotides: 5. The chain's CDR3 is CASSEAGTGGNEQFF. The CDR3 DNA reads TGTGCCAGCAGTGAAGCGGGTACAGGGGGAAATGAGCAGTTCTTC.

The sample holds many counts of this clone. This chain's CDR3 is CASSLGGPEQYF. For the CDR3, the DNA is TGTGCCAGCAGCTTGGGGGGGCCCGAGCAGTACTTC. This chain uses TRBV5-4 with TRBJ2-7, with D maybe TRBD1 (6 bases). This CDR3 has 12 amino acids. Germline-derived CDR1 and CDR2 are SGHNT and YYREEE (reference sequence). Trimming stripped 0 bases from V and 6 bases from J, with 7 bases between.

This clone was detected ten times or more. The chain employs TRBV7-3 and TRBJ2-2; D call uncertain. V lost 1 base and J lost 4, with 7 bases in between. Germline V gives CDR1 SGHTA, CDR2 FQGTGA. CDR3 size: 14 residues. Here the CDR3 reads CASSLSYGTGELFF. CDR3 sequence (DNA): TGTGCCAGCAGCTTAAGTTACGGCACCGGGGAGCTGTTTTTT.

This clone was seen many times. For the CDR3, the DNA is TGTGCCTGCCCCCGGGGTAGTCCTCGGCCCCAGCATTTT. It codes for CACPRGSPRPQHF. The chain combines TRBV30 with TRBJ1-5; no firm D call. V was trimmed by 6 bases and J by 9 bases, leaving 18 bases between them. The CDR3 runs 13 residues. Germline V lookup: CDR1 GTSNPN, CDR2 SVGIG (reference sequence).

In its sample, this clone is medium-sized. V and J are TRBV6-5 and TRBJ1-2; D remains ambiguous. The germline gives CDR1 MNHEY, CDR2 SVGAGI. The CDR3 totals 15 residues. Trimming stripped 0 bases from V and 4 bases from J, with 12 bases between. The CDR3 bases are TGTGCCAGCAGTTACTCGAGTCAGAGCGCCTATGGCTACACCTTC. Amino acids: CASSYSSQSAYGYTF.

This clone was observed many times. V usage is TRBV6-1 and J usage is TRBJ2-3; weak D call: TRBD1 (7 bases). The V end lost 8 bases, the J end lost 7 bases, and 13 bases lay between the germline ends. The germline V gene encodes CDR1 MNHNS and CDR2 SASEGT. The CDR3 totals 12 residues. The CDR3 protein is CASRSGGNTQYF. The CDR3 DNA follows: TGTGCCAGCCGATCAGGGGGGAATACGCAGTATTTT.

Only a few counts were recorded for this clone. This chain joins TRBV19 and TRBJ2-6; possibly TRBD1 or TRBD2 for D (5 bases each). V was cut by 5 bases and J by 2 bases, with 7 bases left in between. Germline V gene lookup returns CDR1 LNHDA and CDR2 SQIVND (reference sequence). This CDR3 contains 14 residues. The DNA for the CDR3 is TGTGCCAGTAGTCGGGGACCTGGGGCCAACGTCCTGACTTTC. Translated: CASSRGPGANVLTF.

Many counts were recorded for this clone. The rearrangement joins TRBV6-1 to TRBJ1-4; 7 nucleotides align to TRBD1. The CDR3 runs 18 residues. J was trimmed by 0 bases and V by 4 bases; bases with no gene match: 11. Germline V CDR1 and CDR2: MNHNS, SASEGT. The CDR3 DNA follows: TGTGCCAGCAGTGCCCGAGCCGGCAGGGGGACAACTAATGAAAAACTGTTTTTT. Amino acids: CASSARAGRGTTNEKLFF.

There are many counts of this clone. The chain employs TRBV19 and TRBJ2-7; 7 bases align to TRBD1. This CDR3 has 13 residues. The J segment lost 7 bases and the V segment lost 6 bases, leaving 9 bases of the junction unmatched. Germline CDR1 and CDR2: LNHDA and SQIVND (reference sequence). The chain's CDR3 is CASSSGQDREQYF. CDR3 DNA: TGTGCCAGTAGCAGTGGACAGGATCGGGAGCAGTACTTC.

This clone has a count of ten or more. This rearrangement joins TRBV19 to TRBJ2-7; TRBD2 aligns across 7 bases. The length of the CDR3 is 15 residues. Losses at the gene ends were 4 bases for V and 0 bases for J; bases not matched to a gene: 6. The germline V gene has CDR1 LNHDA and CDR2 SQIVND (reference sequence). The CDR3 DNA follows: TGTGCCAGTAGTAGAATAGCGGGCCTCTCCTACGAGCAGTACTTC. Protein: CASSRIAGLSYEQYF. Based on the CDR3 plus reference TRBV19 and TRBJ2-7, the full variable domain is DGGITQSPKYLFRKEGQNVTLSCEQNLNHDAMYWYRQDPGQGLRLIYYSQIVNDFQKGDIAEGYSVSREKKESFPLTVTSAQKNPTAFYLCASSRIAGLSYEQYFGPGTRLTVT.